These 21 T cell receptor beta chains came from one sample sequenced in a study of blood T cell repertoires in COVID-19. Sequencing was performed with immunoSEQ multiplex PCR; in TCRdb, only in-frame clones are kept and a portion is missing. The table includes about 100,000 clones, around nine tenths detected once. Sequencing was performed on peripheral blood. The source is a man between 60 and 75 years old with acute or convalescent COVID-19.

This clone was counted ten times or more. V usage is TRBV6-6 and J usage is TRBJ1-1; D remains ambiguous. The CDR3 length is 13 residues. Germline V gene data show CDR1 as MNHNY and CDR2 as SVGAGI (reference sequence). Trimming shortened V by 4 bases and J by 5 bases, and 11 bases separated the two germline ends. In nucleotides, the CDR3 is TGTGCCAGCAGTTTACTATCGGAGACTGAAGCTTTCTTT. It translates to CASSLLSETEAFF.

V gene TRBV9 combines with J gene TRBJ2-3; 9 bases fit TRBD2. V shed 2 bases, J shed 2 bases, and the junction held 6 bases outside the gene matches. Germline values: CDR1 SGDLS, CDR2 YYNGEE. The CDR3 spans 16 residues. CDR3 residues: CASSVFAGGSTDTQYF. DNA for the CDR3: TGTGCCAGCAGCGTTTTTGCGGGAGGGTCCACAGATACGCAGTATTTT.

V gene TRBV7-8 combines with J gene TRBJ1-5; TRBD1 might be the D (5 bases). The length of the CDR3 is 18 residues. Germline CDR1 SGHVS, CDR2 FQNEAQ. V shed 2 bases and J shed 0 bases, with 17 bases lying between them. The CDR3 loop reads CASSLIMWTLYSNQPQHF. The CDR3 nucleotides are TGTGCCAGCAGCTTAATCATGTGGACACTGTATAGCAATCAGCCCCAGCATTTT.

The chain couples TRBV6-1 to TRBJ2-4, with 7 bases that match TRBD2. V shed 2 bases and J 6 bases; nucleotides not matched to a gene: 7. The CDR3 extends over 15 amino acids. Per the germline V gene, CDR1 is MNHNS and CDR2 is SASEGT. CDR3 protein: CASSEWRGMGNIQYF. In nucleotides, the CDR3 is TGTGCCAGCAGTGAATGGCGGGGGATGGGAAACATTCAGTACTTC.

This clone was picked up a small number of times. The rearrangement uses TRBV19 and TRBJ2-3, with a tentative D call TRBD2 (6 bases). The germline CDR1 and CDR2 sequences are LNHDA and SQIVND (reference sequence). Trimming left V 1 base short and J 6 bases short, with 8 bases between. The CDR3 extends over 13 amino acids. Here the CDR3 reads CASSIGRADTQYF. In nucleotides, the CDR3 is TGTGCCAGTAGTATAGGGAGGGCTGATACGCAGTATTTT.

CDR3 sequence reads: CASSLQGRTEAFF. CDR3 bases: TGCGCCAGCAGCTTGCAGGGCAGGACTGAAGCTTTCTTT. The chain is built from TRBV5-1 and TRBJ1-1, with D tentatively TRBD1 (5 bases). The CDR3 has 13 amino acids. Germline CDR1 SGHRS, CDR2 YFSETQ. With 1 base removed from V and 5 bases from J, the gap between germline ends came to 9 bases.

The chain combines TRBV6-5 with TRBJ1-3, with 7 nucleotides matching TRBD1. This CDR3 region has 16 residues. The J segment lost 4 bases and the V segment lost 0 bases, leaving 6 bases of the junction unmatched. Germline values: CDR1 MNHEY, CDR2 SVGAGI. The CDR3 reads CASSYSSPGQGNTIYF. CDR3 bases: TGTGCCAGCAGTTACTCCAGCCCGGGACAGGGAAACACCATATATTTT.

V usage is TRBV27 and J usage is TRBJ1-1, with 8 bases lining up with TRBD1. This CDR3 spans 14 amino acids. From germline, CDR1 is MNHEY and CDR2 SMNVEV (reference sequence). J lost 4 bases, V lost 8 bases, and 9 bases had no gene match. For the CDR3, the DNA is TGTGCCAGCCAAAAGACAGGGGCGCCCACTGAAGCTTTCTTT. Translating it yields CASQKTGAPTEAFF.

V gene TRBV5-1 combines with J gene TRBJ2-3; perhaps TRBD1 as D (6 bases). CDR3 length: 14 amino acids. V lost 0 bases and J lost 4, with 9 bases in between. Germline V gives CDR1 SGHRS, CDR2 YFSETQ. CDR3 bases: TGCGCCAGCAGCTTGGGGGGGCGGTCAGATACGCAGTATTTT. Translation: CASSLGGRSDTQYF. Full variable domain (rest looked up from reference TRBV5-1 and TRBJ2-3): KAGVTQTPRYLIKTRGQQVTLSCSPISGHRSVSWYQQTPGQGLQFLFEYFSETQRNKGNFPGRFSGRQFSNSRSEMNVSTLELGDSALYLCASSLGGRSDTQYFGPGTRLTVL.

The chain carries TRBV7-9 and TRBJ1-4; D is unclear. Germline values: CDR1 SEHNR, CDR2 FQNEAQ (reference sequence). The CDR3 is made up of 12 amino acids. V was cut by 7 bases and J by 1 base, with 4 bases left in between. The chain's CDR3 is CASKRTNEKLFF. The CDR3 nucleotides read TGTGCCAGCAAGAGAACTAATGAAAAACTGTTTTTT.

The chain has TRBV5-1 and TRBJ1-1; maybe TRBD1 (5 bases). Trimming stripped 1 base from V and 10 bases from J, with 14 bases between. The germline gives CDR1 SGHRS, CDR2 YFSETQ. The CDR3 loop spans 13 amino acids. CDR3 DNA sequence: TGCGCCAGCAGCTTGCAGGGTGACCTGGTAGCTTTCTTT. Protein: CASSLQGDLVAFF.

The chain employs TRBV3-1 (or the pseudogene TRBV3-2) and TRBJ2-4, with TRBD1 identical over 8 bases. This CDR3 comprises 16 residues. Looked up from germline, CDR1 is LGHDT and CDR2 is YNNKEL (reference sequence). Germline trimming cut 4 bases from V and 2 bases from J; bases unmatched to any gene: 7. CDR3 sequence: CASSLRGQLTKNIQYF. The CDR3 nucleotides read TGTGCCAGCAGCCTCAGGGGGCAGTTGACCAAAAACATTCAGTACTTC.

V and J are TRBV7-2 and TRBJ2-7, with 9 positions matching TRBD2. In germline, CDR1 is SGHTA, CDR2 FQGNSA. V shed 5 bases, J shed 1 base, and the junction held 12 bases outside the gene matches. This CDR3 is built from 17 residues. The CDR3 DNA follows: TGTGCCAGCAGCCCCAAATGGGGGACTAGCATTTCCTACGAGCAGTACTTC. It specifies CASSPKWGTSISYEQYF.

This sequence joins TRBV6-4 and TRBJ2-2; TRBD1 matches at 9 bases. V trimming: 3 bases; J trimming: 3 bases; junction bases outside the gene matches: 2. In germline, CDR1 is MRHNA, CDR2 SNTAGT. The CDR3 extends over 15 amino acids. CDR3 region: CASSEGQGYTGELFF. The CDR3 DNA is TGTGCCAGCAGTGAGGGACAGGGCTACACCGGGGAGCTGTTTTTT.

The chain joins TRBV24-1 to TRBJ1-5, with 9 bases lining up with TRBD1. CDR1 is KGHDR, CDR2 SFDVKD, per germline. V dropped 3 bases and J dropped 3; count of bases not matched to a gene: 5. The CDR3 covers 16 residues. The DNA for the CDR3 is TGTGCCACCAGTGATATCCGACAGGGGGACAATCAGCCCCAGCATTTT. Translated: CATSDIRQGDNQPQHF.

This clone was picked up a small number of times. The rearrangement joins TRBV4-1 to TRBJ2-2; D remains unclear. The CDR3 contains 14 residues. V lost 4 bases to trimming and J lost 1 base, with 7 bases between them. Looked up from germline, CDR1 is MGHRA and CDR2 is YSYEKL. CDR3 DNA sequence: TGCGCCAGCAGCCGCGCGGAGAACACCGGGGAGCTGTTTTTT. Protein sequence: CASSRAENTGELFF.

The chain employs TRBV27 and TRBJ2-1, with 10 positions matching TRBD1. Germline V gene data show CDR1 as MNHEY and CDR2 as SMNVEV (reference sequence). The V segment lost 6 bases and the J segment 5 bases; nucleotides outside the gene matches: 10. This CDR3 has 16 amino acids. The CDR3 bases are TGTGCCAGCAGCTCCCTCGGGACAGGGGCCCACAATGAGCAGTTCTTC. Residues: CASSSLGTGAHNEQFF.

This chain links TRBV9 with TRBJ2-5; 7 nucleotides align to TRBD1. The J segment lost 5 bases and the V segment lost 3 bases, leaving 7 bases of the junction unmatched. The CDR3 spans 14 residues. CDR1 is SGDLS and CDR2 is YYNGEE in the germline V gene. The CDR3 is CASSAQTGMETQYF. The CDR3 DNA sequence: TGTGCCAGCAGCGCCCAGACAGGGATGGAGACCCAGTACTTC.

This rearrangement joins TRBV5-6 to TRBJ1-4; D is undetermined. The CDR3 runs to 14 residues. Germline-derived CDR1 and CDR2 are SGHDT and YYEEEE. V was cut by 1 base and J by 7 bases, with 11 bases left in between. This CDR3 reads CASSLRTQGEKLFF. For the CDR3, the DNA is TGTGCCAGCAGCTTGAGGACTCAAGGTGAAAAACTGTTTTTT.

The chain links TRBV28 to TRBJ1-3, with D perhaps TRBD1 (5 bases). The length of the CDR3 is 15 residues. The germline gives CDR1 MDHEN, CDR2 SYDVKM. Trimming took off 3 bases at V and 5 bases at J, with 14 bases between the two ends. The CDR3 is CASSLRRDARNTIYF. CDR3 DNA: TGTGCCAGCAGTTTGCGCAGGGATGCGCGAAACACCATATATTTT.

Here the CDR3 reads CASSAGQVSGELFF. CDR3 coding DNA: TGTGCCAGCAGCGCAGGACAGGTGTCCGGGGAGCTGTTTTTT. The V and J genes are TRBV9 and TRBJ2-2; 7 positions agree with TRBD1. V shed 3 bases and J 6 bases; nucleotides not matched to a gene: 5. Germline CDR1 and CDR2: SGDLS and YYNGEE. The CDR3 spans 14 residues.